This T cell receptor (beta chain) was captured in a study of beta chain features in type 1 diabetes. Study results and caveats: In the patient group, naive, central memory and Treg TCRB repertoires seemed more alike than in the healthy donor group. Moderate yet significant TCRB CDR3 shortening was seen in Type 1 diabetes patients in all four CD4+ subsets.

This clone was seen a few times. Its matching antigen is unknown. Trimming took 7 bases from V and 6 from J; bases not matched to a gene: 5. The CDR3 sequence is 14 residues long. The germline CDR1 and CDR2 sequences are MNHEY and SVGAGI. Expressed TCRB transcripts were sequenced after all isolated RNA was converted to cDNA. Using immunoSEQ multiplex PCR, the repertoire was profiled, and TCRdb retains in-frame clones only, with some absent. The sample records 140,000 to 150,000 clones, approximately 13% being singletons. Sequencing was performed on central memory CD4+ T cells from blood. This clonotype was obtained from a man between 18 and 29 years old with type 1 diabetes. V usage is TRBV6-5 and J usage is TRBJ1-6; 8 nucleotides line up with TRBD1. CDR3 protein: CASTRDRGNSPLHF. The CDR3 nucleotides read TGTGCCAGCACCAGAGACAGGGGTAATTCACCCCTCCACTTT.